This T cell receptor beta chain was identified during a study of beta chain features in type 1 diabetes. Study results and limitations: Researchers report that Type 1 diabetes patients had moderately but significantly shorter TCRB CDR3s across all four CD4+ subsets. PCR might preferentially amplify shorter templates, equally in patients and controls.

The germline V gene has CDR1 SGHAT and CDR2 FQNNGV. This CDR3 has 15 residues. V was clipped by 4 bases and J by 3 bases; unmatched bases: 4. The authors took one heparinised blood draw, averaging about 120 mL, from each donor. The authors reverse transcribed all of the isolated RNA, so sequencing captured expressed TCRB transcripts. Clones were read by immunoSEQ multiplex PCR, and TCRdb kept only the in-frame ones, dropping some. This table holds 150,000 to 200,000 clones, about 9.8% found once. In the case of this clone: Its antigen is currently unknown.

This TCR was sampled from a woman between 18 and 29 years old in good health. The V gene is TRBV11-2, the J gene TRBJ2-1; the match to TRBD1 covers 9 bases. Sequenced: central memory CD4+ T cells from blood. The CDR3 DNA reads TGTGCCAGCAGCTCCTCGACAGGGGGCTACAATGAGCAGTTCTTC. The encoded protein is CASSSSTGGYNEQFF.